Following are 16 T cell receptor beta chains from one sample sequenced in a study of beta chain features in type 1 diabetes. Overall study findings and caveats: Shortening that was moderate but significant affected the TCRB CDR3s of Type 1 diabetes patients in all four CD4+ subsets.

Expressed TCRB transcripts were sequenced because the entire RNA isolate underwent reverse transcription. Generated by immunoSEQ multiplex PCR, the TCRdb table keeps only in-frame clones and is missing some. Of 300,000 to 400,000 clones in the sample, about a tenth were seen once. Their target antigens are unknown. Sequencing was done on a sample of central memory CD4+ T cells from blood. The receptors shown here come from a man aged 25 to 40 with type 1 diabetes.

This clone was seen a handful of times. J is TRBJ1-1 and V is TRBV7-2; the match to TRBD1 covers 8 bases. Germline V gene lookup returns CDR1 SGHTA and CDR2 FQGNSA. The CDR3 runs to 13 residues. The trim removed 5 bases at V and 4 bases at J, leaving 3 bases unmatched. DNA of the CDR3: TGTGCCAGCAGCGGTACAGGGGGCACTGAAGCTTTCTTT. Translated: CASSGTGGTEAFF.

This clone was counted between two and nine times. The rearrangement joins TRBV11-3 to TRBJ2-1; 11 bases align to TRBD2. The CDR3 contains 16 residues. Trimming at V came to 1 base and at J to 4 bases, leaving 3 bases not matched to a gene. Germline V gene sequence: CDR1 SGHNT, CDR2 YENEEA. The CDR3 spells CASSLVAGGSYNEQFF. For the CDR3, the DNA is TGTGCCAGCAGCTTAGTAGCGGGGGGGTCGTACAATGAGCAGTTCTTC.

This clone was counted only a few times. This chain joins TRBV7-6 and TRBJ2-5; 12 bases map to TRBD2. Per germline, CDR1 SGHVS and CDR2 FNYEAQ. J lost 1 base, V lost 5 bases, and 5 bases had no gene match. The CDR3 is made up of 16 amino acids. CDR3 sequence reads: CASSPLAGGFQETQYF. Here the CDR3 DNA reads TGTGCCAGCAGCCCTCTAGCGGGGGGGTTCCAAGAGACCCAGTACTTC.

The CDR3 nucleotides read TGTGCCAGCTCACCATCAAGCCAGGCTGGCTACGAGCAGTACTTC. Translation: CASSPSSQAGYEQYF. The rearrangement uses TRBV18 and TRBJ2-7; D not resolved. Trimming removed 2 bases at V and 3 bases at J, with 14 bases between. Germline loops: CDR1 KGHSH, CDR2 LQKENI. The CDR3 is 15 residues long.

A few counts support this clone. V is TRBV11-2 and J is TRBJ2-5, with 11 bases matching TRBD2. CDR1 is SGHAT, CDR2 FQNNGV, per germline. J lost 4 bases, V lost 1 base, and 5 bases had no gene match. The CDR3 spans 16 residues. CDR3 nucleotides: TGTGCCAGCAGCTTAGTAGCGGGGGGGCTCGGAGAGACCCAGTACTTC. This gives the protein CASSLVAGGLGETQYF.

The V gene is TRBV28, the J gene TRBJ1-2, with D possibly TRBD1 on 5 matching bases. CDR3 length equals 13 residues. Germline loops: CDR1 MDHEN, CDR2 SYDVKM. Between the trimmed V and J ends, which lost 1 base and 8 bases, there was a span of 11 bases. CDR3 loop: CASSLLAGRGYTF. DNA for the CDR3: TGTGCCAGCAGTTTATTGGCGGGGCGGGGCTACACCTTC.

The chain recombines TRBV4-1 with TRBJ1-1; no definite D call. The CDR3 is made up of 14 amino acids. With 0 bases removed from V and 11 bases from J, the gap between germline ends came to 16 bases. From germline, CDR1 is MGHRA and CDR2 YSYEKL. The DNA for the CDR3 is TGCGCCAGCAGCCAAGAATGGTCCACAGAAGGGGCTTTCTTT. Protein sequence: CASSQEWSTEGAFF.

The rearrangement joins TRBV5-4 to TRBJ2-6; a possible D gene is TRBD1 (6 bases). CDR3 length: 15 residues. Deletions cut 2 bases from V and 3 bases from J, with 9 bases between. Germline V gene sequence: CDR1 SGHNT, CDR2 YYREEE (reference sequence). This CDR3 is CASSLSGDGANVLTF. The CDR3 DNA follows: TGTGCCAGCAGCTTATCAGGGGATGGGGCCAACGTCCTGACTTTC.

The J gene is TRBJ2-7, the V gene TRBV6-5; TRBD1 matches 10 bases. The length of the CDR3 is 15 residues. Germline V CDR1 and CDR2: MNHEY, SVGAGI. J gave up 2 bases and V 5 bases, and 6 bases lay outside the gene matches. The CDR3 DNA is TGTGCCAGCAGTCCCGGGACAGGGGACACCTACGAGCAGTACTTC. Protein: CASSPGTGDTYEQYF.

CDR3 sequence reads: CASSLAPGFYEQYF. DNA of the CDR3: TGTGCCAGCAGCTTAGCTCCCGGGTTCTACGAGCAGTACTTC. The rearrangement links TRBV11-2 to TRBJ2-7; D gene uncertain. The ends were cut back, 1 base at V and 3 bases at J, with 10 bases in the middle. This CDR3 is 14 amino acids long. The germline V gene encodes CDR1 SGHAT and CDR2 FQNNGV.

With regard to this clone: A single base is all that separates this from a far larger clone, so a read error is likely. V usage is TRBV5-4 and J usage is TRBJ2-6; D unclear. The CDR3 length is 14 residues. Germline V gene lookup returns CDR1 SGHNT and CDR2 YYREEE (reference sequence). V shed 0 bases and J shed 0 bases, with 1 base lying between them. As DNA, the CDR3 is TGTGCCAGCAGCTTGGGCTCTGGGGCCAACGTCCTGACTTTC. Translating it yields CASSLGSGANVLTF. Full variable domain (missing parts from reference TRBV5-4 and TRBJ2-6): ETGVTQSPTHLIKTRGQQVTLRCSSQSGHNTVSWYQQALGQGPQFIFQYYREEENGRGNFPPRFSGLQFPNYSSELNVNALELDDSALYLCASSLGSGANVLTFGAGSRLTVL.

Points on this clone: Additional DNA sequences in this sample encode the identical CDR3. The V gene is TRBV7-2, the J gene TRBJ1-1; 7 nucleotides line up with TRBD1. V trimming: 1 base; J trimming: 3 bases; junction bases outside the gene matches: 2. Germline V gives CDR1 SGHTA, CDR2 FQGNSA. The CDR3 has 14 amino acids. In DNA, the CDR3 is TGTGCCAGCAGCTTAGAACAGGGGTACACTGAAGCTTTCTTT. Translation: CASSLEQGYTEAFF.

This clone was observed a handful of times. The genes are TRBV4-1 and TRBJ2-3; D might be TRBD2 (5 bases). CDR1 is MGHRA, CDR2 YSYEKL, per germline. The CDR3 has 16 residues. The V and J ends lost 4 bases and 2 bases respectively, with 16 bases between them. The CDR3 DNA reads TGCGCCAGCAGCCTTACCGGTACGGGGTTCACAGATACGCAGTATTTT. This codes for CASSLTGTGFTDTQYF.

This clone came up a few times. This chain uses TRBV28 with TRBJ2-7; D is unclear. The V end was cut by 2 bases, the J end by 5 bases, with 10 bases between. The length of the CDR3 is 13 residues. CDR1 and CDR2 from the germline V gene are MDHEN and SYDVKM. CDR3 protein: CASSLGQINEQYF. In nucleotides, the CDR3 is TGTGCCAGCAGTTTAGGGCAGATCAACGAGCAGTACTTC.

This clone turned up a few times. The rearrangement links TRBV5-1 to TRBJ2-3; 7 bases line up with TRBD1. V was pared by 5 bases and J by 4 bases, with 7 bases of the junction left unmatched. Germline CDR1 SGHRS, CDR2 YFSETQ. The CDR3 runs to 14 residues. CDR3 sequence (DNA): TGCGCCAGCAGACAGGGGAATGTGGCAGATACGCAGTATTTT. Its protein product is CASRQGNVADTQYF. The full variable domain, completed using reference TRBV5-1 and TRBJ2-3, is KAGVTQTPRYLIKTRGQQVTLSCSPISGHRSVSWYQQTPGQGLQFLFEYFSETQRNKGNFPGRFSGRQFSNSRSEMNVSTLELGDSALYLCASRQGNVADTQYFGPGTRLTVL.

The sample holds a few counts of this clone. The chain is built from TRBV2 and TRBJ1-5; TRBD1 is a possible D gene (5 bases). The V end was cut by 6 bases, the J end by 6 bases, with 15 bases between. The CDR3 has 14 amino acids. The germline CDR1 and CDR2 sequences are SNHLY and FYNNEI. The CDR3 spells CASRAGGSSQPQHF. The CDR3 DNA sequence: TGTGCCAGCAGGGCTGGGGGATCCTCTCAGCCCCAGCATTTT.